The clone carrying this TCR beta chain was detected only a few times. The target antigen is unknown. The sample is drawn from a study of spatial heterogeneity in lung cancer. About the research overall: Sequences of the beta chain were consistently detected in greater numbers than alpha-chain sequences.

Time point given: sample taken at primary tumor resection. Samples were obtained from around 72 donors, all untreated early-stage non-small cell lung cancer patients. Overall study results and limits: Tumor TCRs that were ubiquitous and expanded showed up in blood more at resection than follow-up.

Every TCR cDNA molecule bore a unique molecular identifier. One entry per CDR3 protein results from TCRdb running MiXCR on the 5' RACE reads. The table includes some 34,000 distinct CDR3 sequences, under 8% detected once. The V gene's germline CDR1 is SNHLY and CDR2 FYNNEI. This CDR3 has 13 amino acids. Trimming left V 2 bases short and J 6 bases short, with 10 bases between. The genes are TRBV2 and TRBJ1-2; a possible D gene is TRBD1 (5 bases). The sequence was obtained from a female donor with early-stage non-small cell lung cancer. Material: PBMCs, obtained at surgery. CDR3 in amino acids: CASSEQGGNGYTF. The CDR3 DNA sequence: TGTGCCAGCAGTGAACAGGGTGGGAATGGCTACACCTTC.